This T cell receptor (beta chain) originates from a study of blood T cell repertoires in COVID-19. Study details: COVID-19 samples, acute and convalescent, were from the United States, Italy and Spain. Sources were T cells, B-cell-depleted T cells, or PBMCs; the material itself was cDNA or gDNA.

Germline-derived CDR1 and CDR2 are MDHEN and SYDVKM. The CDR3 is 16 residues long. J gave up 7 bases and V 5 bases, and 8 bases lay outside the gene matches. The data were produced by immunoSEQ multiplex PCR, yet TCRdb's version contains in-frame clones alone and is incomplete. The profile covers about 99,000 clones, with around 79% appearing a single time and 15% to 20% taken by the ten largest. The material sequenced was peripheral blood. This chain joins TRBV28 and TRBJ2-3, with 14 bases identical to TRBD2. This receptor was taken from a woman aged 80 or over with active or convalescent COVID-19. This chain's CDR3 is CASSKTSGRGGNTQYF. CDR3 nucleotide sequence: TGTGCCAGCAGTAAGACTAGCGGGAGGGGTGGGAATACGCAGTATTTT. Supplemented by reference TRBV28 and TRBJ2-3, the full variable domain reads DVKVTQSSRYLVKRTGEKVFLECVQDMDHENMFWYRQDPGLGLRLIYFSYDVKMKEKGDIPEGYSVSREKKERFSLILESASTNQTSMYLCASSKTSGRGGNTQYFGPGTRLTVL.